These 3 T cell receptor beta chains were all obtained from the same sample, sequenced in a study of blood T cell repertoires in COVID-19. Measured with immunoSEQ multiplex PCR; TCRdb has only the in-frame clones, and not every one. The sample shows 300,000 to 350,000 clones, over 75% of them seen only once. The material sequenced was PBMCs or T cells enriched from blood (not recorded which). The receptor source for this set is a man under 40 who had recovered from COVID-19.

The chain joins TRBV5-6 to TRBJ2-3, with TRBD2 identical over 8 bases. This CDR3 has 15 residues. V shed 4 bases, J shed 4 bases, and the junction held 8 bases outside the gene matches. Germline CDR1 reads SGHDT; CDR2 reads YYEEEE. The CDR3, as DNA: TGTGCCAGCAGCGCCCCGGGGGGGCCCCCAGATACGCAGTATTTT. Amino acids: CASSAPGGPPDTQYF.

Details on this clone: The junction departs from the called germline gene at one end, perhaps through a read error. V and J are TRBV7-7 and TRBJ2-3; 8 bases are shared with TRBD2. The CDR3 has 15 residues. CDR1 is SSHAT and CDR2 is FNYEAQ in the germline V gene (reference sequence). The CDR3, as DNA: TGTGCTAGCAGCTTAACAGCGGGAGGCACAGATACGCAGTATTTT. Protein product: CASSLTAGGTDTQYF.

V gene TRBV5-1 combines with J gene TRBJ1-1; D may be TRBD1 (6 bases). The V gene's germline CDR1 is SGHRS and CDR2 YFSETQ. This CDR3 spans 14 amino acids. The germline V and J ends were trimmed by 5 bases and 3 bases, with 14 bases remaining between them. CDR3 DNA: TGCGCCAGCAGGGGGGGGGCCGCGGACACTGAAGCTTTCTTT. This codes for CASRGGAADTEAFF.